This T cell receptor (beta chain) was retrieved from a study of cytomegalovirus exposure and HLA in healthy donors. About this clone: The antigen remains undetermined.

Trimming at V came to 4 bases and at J to 4 bases, leaving 6 bases not matched to a gene. This CDR3 has 15 amino acids. CDR1 and CDR2 (germline): MNHEY, SMNVEV (reference sequence). PCR involved 60 Vbeta and 13 Jbeta primers. The table came from immunoSEQ multiplex PCR; TCRdb's copy has only in-frame clones and leaves some out. Among around 110,000 clones listed, roughly 79% were seen once. Overall study results and limits: Earlier findings revealed that most TCR beta V segments proved productive either about 87% or about 30% of the time. It has been reported that TCR beta sequences accurately predicted the HLA-A and HLA-B alleles of most subjects.

This TCR derives from a woman under 30 in good health and CMV-seronegative. Specimen: PBMCs. The V and J genes are TRBV27 and TRBJ1-1; 10 nucleotides align to TRBD1. This CDR3 reads CASSWTGGLSTEAFF. For the CDR3, the DNA is TGTGCCAGCAGTTGGACAGGGGGGTTGAGCACTGAAGCTTTCTTT.